A selection of T cell receptor beta chains follows, all from one sample in a study of radiotherapy plus CTLA-4 blockade in lung cancer. Clones were sequenced by immunoSEQ multiplex PCR, and TCRdb holds only the in-frame ones, with some missing. The sample consists of some 87,000 clones, roughly four fifths of them appearing once. The specimen was peripheral blood, collected from a patient treated with radiotherapy plus ipilimumab. The receptors were gathered from a human donor with non-small cell lung cancer that progressed on radiotherapy plus ipilimumab. Each CDR3 is given with its conserved first and last residue. Fields, in order: V gene, J gene, D gene, clone size, CDR3 protein, CDR3 DNA. The D gene is left open where the match is weak. A clone size is listed for some rows: how often the clone was seen (once, few, many), or a class if it is expanded.

v_call: TRBV11-3
j_call: TRBJ1-1
d_call: TRBD1
clone_size: .
cdr3_aa: CASSSTGRTEAFF
cdr3_nt: TGTGCCAGCAGCTCGACAGGGCGCACTGAAGCTTTCTTT

v_call: TRBV2
j_call: TRBJ1-4
d_call: TRBD1
clone_size: .
cdr3_aa: CASSDYGTGLNEKLFF
cdr3_nt: TGTGCCAGCAGTGATTACGGGACAGGATTAAATGAAAAACTGTTTTTT

v_call: TRBV5-1
j_call: TRBJ2-7
d_call: .
clone_size: .
cdr3_aa: CASSFLGIYEQYF
cdr3_nt: TGCGCCAGCAGCTTCCTAGGGATTTACGAGCAGTACTTC

v_call: TRBV7-6
j_call: TRBJ1-3
d_call: .
clone_size: .
cdr3_aa: CASSKDRSSGNTIYF
cdr3_nt: TGTGCCAGCAGCAAAGACAGGAGCTCTGGAAACACCATATATTTT

v_call: TRBV6-1
j_call: TRBJ2-2
d_call: .
clone_size: .
cdr3_aa: CASTPLGGELFF
cdr3_nt: TGTGCCAGCACCCCCCTGGGCGGGGAGCTGTTTTTT

v_call: TRBV27
j_call: TRBJ2-5
d_call: TRBD1
clone_size: .
cdr3_aa: CASSSLQGAAGQTQYF
cdr3_nt: TGTGCCAGCAGTTCGTTACAGGGGGCCGCCGGGCAGACCCAGTACTTC

v_call: TRBV27
j_call: TRBJ2-1
d_call: .
clone_size: .
cdr3_aa: CASSRQGPSYNEQFF
cdr3_nt: TGTGCCAGCAGTCGGCAGGGTCCCTCCTACAATGAGCAGTTCTTC

v_call: TRBV20-1
j_call: TRBJ2-7
d_call: .
clone_size: .
cdr3_aa: CSATPGYEQYF
cdr3_nt: TGCAGTGCTACCCCGGGATACGAGCAGTACTTC

v_call: TRBV18
j_call: TRBJ1-5
d_call: .
clone_size: .
cdr3_aa: CASSPPDGGSGPQHF
cdr3_nt: TGTGCCAGCTCACCACCCGACGGTGGAAGTGGGCCCCAGCATTTT

v_call: TRBV5-1
j_call: TRBJ2-5
d_call: .
clone_size: .
cdr3_aa: CASSPKGGREETQYF
cdr3_nt: TGCGCCAGCAGCCCAAAGGGGGGAAGAGAAGAGACCCAGTACTTC

v_call: TRBV5-1
j_call: TRBJ2-1
d_call: TRBD1
clone_size: once
cdr3_aa: CASSLGLTGPTEQFF
cdr3_nt: TGCGCCAGCAGCTTGGGGTTGACAGGGCCAACTGAGCAGTTCTTC

v_call: TRBV9
j_call: TRBJ2-1
d_call: TRBD1
clone_size: .
cdr3_aa: CASSAEQGSEQFF
cdr3_nt: TGTGCCAGCAGCGCGGAACAGGGGTCTGAGCAGTTCTTC

v_call: TRBV18
j_call: TRBJ1-2
d_call: TRBD1
clone_size: .
cdr3_aa: CASSPGQGQVGYTF
cdr3_nt: TGTGCCAGCTCACCCGGACAGGGGCAAGTTGGCTACACCTTC

v_call: TRBV28
j_call: TRBJ1-3
d_call: .
clone_size: .
cdr3_aa: CASSLTNPGLGSGNTIYF
cdr3_nt: TGTGCCAGCAGTTTGACGAACCCGGGGTTAGGGTCTGGAAACACCATATATTTT

v_call: TRBV5-1
j_call: TRBJ1-2
d_call: .
clone_size: .
cdr3_aa: CASSPQGYGYTF
cdr3_nt: TGCGCCAGCAGCCCTCAGGGGTACGGCTACACCTTC

v_call: TRBV14
j_call: TRBJ2-1
d_call: .
clone_size: .
cdr3_aa: CASSQEPGLKARQFF
cdr3_nt: TGTGCCAGCAGCCAAGAGCCGGGACTTAAGGCTCGGCAGTTCTTC

v_call: TRBV5-1
j_call: TRBJ2-4
d_call: TRBD2
clone_size: .
cdr3_aa: CASSSGLAGGTIQYF
cdr3_nt: TGCGCCAGCAGCTCGGGACTAGCGGGGGGAACAATTCAGTACTTC

v_call: TRBV6-1
j_call: TRBJ1-3
d_call: .
clone_size: .
cdr3_aa: CASSEVYPIYF
cdr3_nt: TGTGCCAGCAGTGAAGTTTACCCTATATATTTT

v_call: TRBV10-3
j_call: TRBJ2-7
d_call: TRBD1
clone_size: .
cdr3_aa: CAITPGQGYEQYF
cdr3_nt: TGTGCCATCACCCCGGGACAGGGGTACGAGCAGTACTTC

v_call: TRBV5-4
j_call: TRBJ2-6
d_call: .
clone_size: .
cdr3_aa: CASSLQGSGANVLTF
cdr3_nt: TGTGCCAGCAGCTTGCAGGGCTCTGGGGCCAACGTCCTGACTTTC

v_call: TRBV5-4
j_call: TRBJ2-7
d_call: .
clone_size: .
cdr3_aa: CASTRQDGSYEQYF
cdr3_nt: TGTGCCAGCACCCGACAGGACGGCTCCTACGAGCAGTACTTC

v_call: TRBV6-7
j_call: TRBJ1-5
d_call: .
clone_size: .
cdr3_aa: CASSYAGGSNQPQHF
cdr3_nt: TGTGCCAGCAGTTACGCCGGGGGCAGTAATCAGCCCCAGCATTTT

v_call: TRBV4-2
j_call: TRBJ1-2
d_call: .
clone_size: .
cdr3_aa: CASSQPVANYGYTF
cdr3_nt: TGTGCCAGCAGCCAACCCGTCGCTAACTATGGCTACACCTTC

v_call: TRBV5-1
j_call: TRBJ2-2
d_call: .
clone_size: .
cdr3_aa: CASSRTDNPGTGELFF
cdr3_nt: TGCGCCAGCAGCCGAACAGACAACCCCGGCACCGGGGAGCTGTTTTTT

v_call: TRBV19
j_call: TRBJ1-3
d_call: .
clone_size: .
cdr3_aa: CASSAYREGTGNTIYF
cdr3_nt: TGTGCCAGTAGTGCCTACCGGGAGGGGACCGGAAACACCATATATTTT

v_call: TRBV14
j_call: TRBJ1-4
d_call: .
clone_size: .
cdr3_aa: CASSLHEKGSEKLFF
cdr3_nt: TGTGCCAGCAGCCTCCACGAGAAGGGAAGTGAAAAACTGTTTTTT

v_call: TRBV28
j_call: TRBJ1-3
d_call: .
clone_size: few
cdr3_aa: CASSSGAGNGNTIYF
cdr3_nt: TGTGCCAGCAGCTCTGGAGCGGGGAATGGAAACACCATATATTTT

v_call: TRBV27
j_call: TRBJ1-1
d_call: .
clone_size: .
cdr3_aa: CASTTLTDQNTEAFF
cdr3_nt: TGTGCCAGCACCACGCTGACAGACCAGAACACTGAAGCTTTCTTT

v_call: TRBV6-6
j_call: TRBJ2-7
d_call: .
clone_size: few
cdr3_aa: CASRPFGGEQYF
cdr3_nt: TGTGCCAGCAGACCTTTCGGGGGCGAGCAGTACTTC

v_call: TRBV25-1
j_call: TRBJ1-6
d_call: .
clone_size: .
cdr3_aa: CASSELGDNSSPLHF
cdr3_nt: TGTGCCAGCAGTGAATTAGGGGACAACTCTTCACCCCTCCACTTT

v_call: TRBV5-6
j_call: TRBJ2-2
d_call: .
clone_size: .
cdr3_aa: CASSGAWGANTGELFF
cdr3_nt: TGTGCCAGCAGCGGGGCGTGGGGGGCTAACACCGGGGAGCTGTTTTTT

v_call: TRBV19
j_call: TRBJ1-1
d_call: .
clone_size: .
cdr3_aa: CASRMVSLNTEAFF
cdr3_nt: TGTGCCAGTAGAATGGTGAGCCTTAACACTGAAGCTTTCTTT

v_call: TRBV5-4
j_call: TRBJ1-1
d_call: .
clone_size: .
cdr3_aa: CASSSVGPTEAFF
cdr3_nt: TGTGCCAGCAGTTCTGTGGGCCCCACTGAAGCTTTCTTT

v_call: TRBV19
j_call: TRBJ1-1
d_call: .
clone_size: .
cdr3_aa: CASLRDKTNTEAFF
cdr3_nt: TGTGCCAGCCTCAGGGATAAGACGAACACTGAAGCTTTCTTT

v_call: TRBV11-2
j_call: TRBJ2-5
d_call: .
clone_size: .
cdr3_aa: CASSLSNRETQYF
cdr3_nt: TGTGCCAGCAGCCTTAGCAATAGGGAGACCCAGTACTTC

v_call: TRBV19
j_call: TRBJ1-2
d_call: .
clone_size: .
cdr3_aa: CASSTGAYGNYGYTF
cdr3_nt: TGTGCCAGTAGTACGGGAGCCTACGGTAACTATGGCTACACCTTC

v_call: TRBV10-3
j_call: TRBJ1-1
d_call: TRBD1
clone_size: .
cdr3_aa: CAISSIQGSNTEAFF
cdr3_nt: TGTGCCATCAGCTCCATACAGGGGTCGAACACTGAAGCTTTCTTT

v_call: TRBV28
j_call: TRBJ1-1
d_call: .
clone_size: .
cdr3_aa: CASMSASGRSEAFF
cdr3_nt: TGTGCCAGCATGTCGGCTTCGGGGAGGTCTGAAGCTTTCTTT

v_call: TRBV4-3
j_call: TRBJ2-7
d_call: .
clone_size: .
cdr3_aa: CASSQVLGEPDEQYF
cdr3_nt: TGCGCCAGCAGCCAAGTTTTAGGGGAGCCCGACGAGCAGTACTTC

v_call: TRBV19
j_call: TRBJ1-6
d_call: TRBD1
clone_size: .
cdr3_aa: CASSIRTGMNSPLHF
cdr3_nt: TGTGCCAGTAGTATTCGGACAGGGATGAATTCACCCCTCCACTTT

v_call: TRBV7-2
j_call: TRBJ2-1
d_call: TRBD2
clone_size: .
cdr3_aa: CASSLGAGGSYNEQFF
cdr3_nt: TGTGCCAGCAGCTTAGGAGCGGGAGGCTCCTACAATGAGCAGTTCTTC